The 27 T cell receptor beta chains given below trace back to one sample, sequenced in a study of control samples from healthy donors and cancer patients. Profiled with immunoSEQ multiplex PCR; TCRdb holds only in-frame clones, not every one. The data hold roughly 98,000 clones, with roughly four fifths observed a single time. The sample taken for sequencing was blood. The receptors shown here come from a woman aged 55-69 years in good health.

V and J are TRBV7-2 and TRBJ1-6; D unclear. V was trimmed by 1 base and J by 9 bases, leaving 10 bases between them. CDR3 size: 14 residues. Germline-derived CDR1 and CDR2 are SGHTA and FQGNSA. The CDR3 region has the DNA TGTGCCAGCAGCTTAGGTGGGTCTGGTTCACCCCTCCACTTT. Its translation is CASSLGGSGSPLHF.

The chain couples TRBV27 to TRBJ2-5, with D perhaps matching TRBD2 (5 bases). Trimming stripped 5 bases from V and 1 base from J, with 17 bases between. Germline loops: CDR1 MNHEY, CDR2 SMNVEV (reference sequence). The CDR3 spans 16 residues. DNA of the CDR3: TGTGCCAGCAGTCCGATACTAGGAGTGGGCCAAGAGACCCAGTACTTC. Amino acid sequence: CASSPILGVGQETQYF.

CDR3 in amino acids: CASSYDGGGYTF. The DNA for the CDR3 is TGTGCCAGCAGCTATGACGGAGGTGGCTACACCTTC. The V and J genes are TRBV5-4 and TRBJ1-2; D not resolved. This CDR3 region has 12 residues. V was cut by 3 bases and J by 7 bases, with 10 bases left in between. Germline V gene lookup returns CDR1 SGHNT and CDR2 YYREEE (reference sequence).

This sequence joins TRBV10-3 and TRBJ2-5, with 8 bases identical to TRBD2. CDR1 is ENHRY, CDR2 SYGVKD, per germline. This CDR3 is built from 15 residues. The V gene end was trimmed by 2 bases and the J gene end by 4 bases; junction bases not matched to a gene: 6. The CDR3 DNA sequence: TGTGCCATCAGTGAGGGGACGGGGGGGATAGAGACCCAGTACTTC. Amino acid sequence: CAISEGTGGIETQYF.

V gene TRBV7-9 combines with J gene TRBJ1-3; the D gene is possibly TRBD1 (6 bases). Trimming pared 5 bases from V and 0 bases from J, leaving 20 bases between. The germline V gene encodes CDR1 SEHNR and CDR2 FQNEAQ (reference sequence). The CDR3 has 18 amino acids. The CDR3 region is CASSPGVVYRASGNTIYF. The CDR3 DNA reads TGTGCCAGCAGCCCAGGGGTCGTGTATAGGGCCTCTGGAAACACCATATATTTT.

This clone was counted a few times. Here the CDR3 DNA reads TGTGCCAGCAGTTTGGTGGGACAGGGAGCAGATACGCAGTATTTT. Protein: CASSLVGQGADTQYF. V and J are TRBV28 and TRBJ2-3; TRBD1 matches 9 bases. This CDR3 has 15 residues. The germline V gene has CDR1 MDHEN and CDR2 SYDVKM. Losses at the gene ends were 3 bases for V and 4 bases for J; bases not matched to a gene: 5.

The CDR3 DNA follows: TGTGCCAGCAGCCAAAACCGACAGGGGAACACTGAAGCTTTCTTT. This translates into CASSQNRQGNTEAFF. The chain links TRBV3-1 (or the pseudogene TRBV3-2) to TRBJ1-1; 7 bases map to TRBD1. With V trimmed by 2 bases and J by 1 base, 4 bases remained unmatched. Germline CDR1 is LGHDT and CDR2 is YNNKEL (reference sequence). The CDR3 contains 15 residues.

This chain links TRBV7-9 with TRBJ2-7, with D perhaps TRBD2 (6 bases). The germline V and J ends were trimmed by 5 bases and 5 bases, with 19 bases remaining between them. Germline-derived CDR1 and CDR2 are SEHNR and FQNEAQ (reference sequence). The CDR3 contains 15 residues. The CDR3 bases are TGTGCCAGCAGCCGACCGGGAGTTACTACCCACGAGCAGTACTTC. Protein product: CASSRPGVTTHEQYF. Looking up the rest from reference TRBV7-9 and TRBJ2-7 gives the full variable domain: DTGVSQNPRHKITKRGQNVTFRCDPISEHNRLYWYRQTLGQGPEFLTYFQNEAQLEKSRLLSDRFSAERPKGSFSTLEIQRTEQGDSAMYLCASSRPGVTTHEQYFGPGTRLTVT.

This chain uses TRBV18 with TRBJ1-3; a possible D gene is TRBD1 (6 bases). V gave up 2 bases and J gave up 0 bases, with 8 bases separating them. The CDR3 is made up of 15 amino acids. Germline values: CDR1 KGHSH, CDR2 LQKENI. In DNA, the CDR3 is TGTGCCAGCTCACCAGGCAGGGGCTCTGGAAACACCATATATTTT. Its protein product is CASSPGRGSGNTIYF.

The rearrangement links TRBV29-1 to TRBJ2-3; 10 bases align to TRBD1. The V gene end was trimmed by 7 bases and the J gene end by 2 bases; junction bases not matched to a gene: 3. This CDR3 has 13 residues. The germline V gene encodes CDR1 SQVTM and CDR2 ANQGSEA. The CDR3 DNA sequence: TGCAGCGGGACAGGGGGAAACACAGATACGCAGTATTTT. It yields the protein CSGTGGNTDTQYF.

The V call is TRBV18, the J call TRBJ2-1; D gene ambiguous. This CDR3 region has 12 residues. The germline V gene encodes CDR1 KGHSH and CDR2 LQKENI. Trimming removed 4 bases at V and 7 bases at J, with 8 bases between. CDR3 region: CASSLGWNEQFF. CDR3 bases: TGTGCCAGCTCACTCGGGTGGAATGAGCAGTTCTTC. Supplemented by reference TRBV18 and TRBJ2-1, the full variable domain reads NAGVMQNPRHLVRRRGQEARLRCSPMKGHSHVYWYRQLPEEGLKFMVYLQKENIIDESGMPKERFSAEFPKEGPSILRIQQVVRGDSAAYFCASSLGWNEQFFGPGTRLTVL.

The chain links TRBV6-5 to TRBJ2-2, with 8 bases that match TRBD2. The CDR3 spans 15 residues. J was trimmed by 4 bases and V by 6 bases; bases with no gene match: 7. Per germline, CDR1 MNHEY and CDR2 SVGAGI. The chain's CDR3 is CASSQGLGGTGELFF. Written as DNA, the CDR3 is TGTGCCAGCAGCCAGGGACTAGGAGGCACCGGGGAGCTGTTTTTT.

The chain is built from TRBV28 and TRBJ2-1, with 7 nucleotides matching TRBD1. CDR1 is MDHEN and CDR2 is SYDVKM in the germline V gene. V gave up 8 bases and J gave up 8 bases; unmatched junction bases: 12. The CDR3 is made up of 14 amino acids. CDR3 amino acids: CASHIRQGRDEQFF. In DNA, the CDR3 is TGTGCCAGCCATATCCGACAGGGACGGGATGAGCAGTTCTTC.

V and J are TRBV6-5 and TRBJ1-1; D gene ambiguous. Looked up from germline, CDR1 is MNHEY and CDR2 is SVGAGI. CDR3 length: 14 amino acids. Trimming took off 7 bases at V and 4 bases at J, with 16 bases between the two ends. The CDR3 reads CASTERVFGTEAFF. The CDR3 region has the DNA TGTGCCAGCACCGAAAGGGTGTTCGGCACTGAAGCTTTCTTT.

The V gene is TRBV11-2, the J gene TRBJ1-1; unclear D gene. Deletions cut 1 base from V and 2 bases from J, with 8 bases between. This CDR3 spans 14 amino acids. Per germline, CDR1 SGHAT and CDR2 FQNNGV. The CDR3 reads CASSLAGVNTEAFF. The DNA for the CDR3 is TGTGCCAGCAGCTTAGCTGGGGTAAACACTGAAGCTTTCTTT.

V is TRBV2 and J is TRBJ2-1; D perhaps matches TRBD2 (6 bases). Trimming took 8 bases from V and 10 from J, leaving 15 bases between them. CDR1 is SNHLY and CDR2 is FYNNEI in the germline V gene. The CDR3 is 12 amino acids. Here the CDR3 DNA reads TGTGCCAGCGGGGGACTCTCGATGGAGCAGTTCTTC. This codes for CASGGLSMEQFF.

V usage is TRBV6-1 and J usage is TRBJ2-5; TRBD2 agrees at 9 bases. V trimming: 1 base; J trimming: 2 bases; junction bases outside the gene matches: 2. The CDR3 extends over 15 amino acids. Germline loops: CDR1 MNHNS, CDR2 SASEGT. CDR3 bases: TGTGCCAGCAGTGAAGTCCTAGCGGGACAAGAGACCCAGTACTTC. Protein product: CASSEVLAGQETQYF.

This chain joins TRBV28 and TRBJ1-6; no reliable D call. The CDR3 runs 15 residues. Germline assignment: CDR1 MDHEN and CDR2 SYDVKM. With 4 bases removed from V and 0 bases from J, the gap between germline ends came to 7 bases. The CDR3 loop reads CASSWQSSYNSPLHF. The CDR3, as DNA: TGTGCCAGCAGTTGGCAGAGCTCCTATAATTCACCCCTCCACTTT.

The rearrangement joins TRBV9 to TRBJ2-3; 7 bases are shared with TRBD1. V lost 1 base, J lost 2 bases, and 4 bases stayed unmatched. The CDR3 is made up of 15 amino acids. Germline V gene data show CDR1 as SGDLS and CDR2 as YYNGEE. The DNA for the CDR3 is TGTGCCAGCAGCGTAACGACAGGGACCACAGATACGCAGTATTTT. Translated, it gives CASSVTTGTTDTQYF.

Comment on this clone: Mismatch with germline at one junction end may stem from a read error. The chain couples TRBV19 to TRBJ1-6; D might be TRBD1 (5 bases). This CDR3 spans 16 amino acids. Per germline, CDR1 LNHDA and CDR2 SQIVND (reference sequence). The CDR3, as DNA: TGTGCTAGTAGTTCCATCCGCGGACAAGCTAATTCACCCCTCCACTTT. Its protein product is CASSSIRGQANSPLHF.

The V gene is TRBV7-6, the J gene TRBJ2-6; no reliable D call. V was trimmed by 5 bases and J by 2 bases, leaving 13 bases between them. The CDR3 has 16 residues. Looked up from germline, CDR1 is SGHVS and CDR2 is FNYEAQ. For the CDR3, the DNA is TGTGCCAGCAGCCCCCCCCATGGGGCTGGGGCCAACGTCCTGACTTTC. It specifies CASSPPHGAGANVLTF.

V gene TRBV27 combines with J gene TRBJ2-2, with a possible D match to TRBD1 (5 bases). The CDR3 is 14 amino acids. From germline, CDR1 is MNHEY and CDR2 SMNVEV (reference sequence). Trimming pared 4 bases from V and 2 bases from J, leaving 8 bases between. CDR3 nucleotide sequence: TGTGCCAGCAGTTCAGACAGTAACACCGGGGAGCTGTTTTTT. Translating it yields CASSSDSNTGELFF.

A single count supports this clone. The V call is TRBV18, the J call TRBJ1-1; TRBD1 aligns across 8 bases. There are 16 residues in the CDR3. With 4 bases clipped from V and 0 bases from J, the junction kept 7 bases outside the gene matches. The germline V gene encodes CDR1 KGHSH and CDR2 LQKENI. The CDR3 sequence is CASSLQGAGMNTEAFF. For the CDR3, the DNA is TGTGCCAGCTCACTCCAGGGGGCGGGTATGAACACTGAAGCTTTCTTT.

CDR3 amino acids: CASSVGVLGGTGELFF. The CDR3 DNA is TGTGCCAGCAGCGTAGGGGTACTTGGGGGGACCGGGGAGCTGTTTTTT. This chain joins TRBV9 and TRBJ2-2; D may be TRBD2 (6 bases). The CDR3 covers 16 residues. V was pared by 0 bases and J by 5 bases, with 14 bases between. Germline lookup yields CDR1 SGDLS and CDR2 YYNGEE.

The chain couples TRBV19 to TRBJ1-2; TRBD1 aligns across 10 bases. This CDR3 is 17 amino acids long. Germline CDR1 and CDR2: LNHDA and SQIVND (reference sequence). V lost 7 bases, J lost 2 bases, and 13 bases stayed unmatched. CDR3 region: CASTTPGQGSRNYGYTF. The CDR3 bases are TGTGCCAGTACCACCCCGGGACAGGGGAGTCGGAACTATGGCTACACCTTC. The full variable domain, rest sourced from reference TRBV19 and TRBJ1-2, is DGGITQSPKYLFRKEGQNVTLSCEQNLNHDAMYWYRQDPGQGLRLIYYSQIVNDFQKGDIAEGYSVSREKKESFPLTVTSAQKNPTAFYLCASTTPGQGSRNYGYTFGSGTRLTVV.

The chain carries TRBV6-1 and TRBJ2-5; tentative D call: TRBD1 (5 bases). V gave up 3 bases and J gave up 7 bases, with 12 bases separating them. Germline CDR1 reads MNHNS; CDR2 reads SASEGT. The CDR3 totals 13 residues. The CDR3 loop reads CASSEGQVGTQYF. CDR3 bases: TGTGCCAGCAGTGAGGGGCAGGTTGGGACCCAGTACTTC.

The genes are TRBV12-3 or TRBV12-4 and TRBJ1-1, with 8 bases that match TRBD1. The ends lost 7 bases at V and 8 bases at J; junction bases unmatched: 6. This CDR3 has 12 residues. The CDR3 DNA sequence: TGTGCCAGCACCTTCCACAGGGGGGAAGCTTTCTTT. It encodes CASTFHRGEAFF.